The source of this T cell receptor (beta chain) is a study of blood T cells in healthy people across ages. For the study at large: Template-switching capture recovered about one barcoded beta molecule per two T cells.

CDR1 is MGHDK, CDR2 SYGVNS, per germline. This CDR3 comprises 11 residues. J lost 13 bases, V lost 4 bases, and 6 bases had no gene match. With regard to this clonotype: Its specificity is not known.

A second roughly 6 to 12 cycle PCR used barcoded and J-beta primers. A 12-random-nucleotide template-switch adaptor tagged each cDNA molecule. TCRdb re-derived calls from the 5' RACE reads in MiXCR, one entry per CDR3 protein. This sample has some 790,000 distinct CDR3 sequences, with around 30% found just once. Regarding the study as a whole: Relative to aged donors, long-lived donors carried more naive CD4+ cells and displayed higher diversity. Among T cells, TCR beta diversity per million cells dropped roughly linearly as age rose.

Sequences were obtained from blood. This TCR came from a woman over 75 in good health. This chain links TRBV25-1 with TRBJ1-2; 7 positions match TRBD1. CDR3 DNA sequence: TGTGCCAGCAGTGCGCCAGGGGGGTTCACCTTC. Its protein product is CASSAPGGFTF.